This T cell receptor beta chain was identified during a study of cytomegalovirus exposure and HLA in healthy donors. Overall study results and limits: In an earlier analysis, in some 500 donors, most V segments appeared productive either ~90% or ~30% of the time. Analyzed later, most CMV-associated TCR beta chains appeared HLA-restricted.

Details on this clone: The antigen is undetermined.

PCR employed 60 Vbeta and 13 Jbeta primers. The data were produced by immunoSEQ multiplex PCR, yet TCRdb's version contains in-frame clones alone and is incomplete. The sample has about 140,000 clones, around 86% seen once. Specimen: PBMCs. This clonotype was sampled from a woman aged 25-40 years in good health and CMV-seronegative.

This CDR3 is CASRRQGGYNEQFF. Written as DNA, the CDR3 is TGTGCCAGCAGGAGACAGGGGGGCTACAATGAGCAGTTCTTC. The V and J genes are TRBV7-8 and TRBJ2-1; TRBD1 matches 9 bases. Trimming cost V 6 bases and J 3 bases; bases outside gene matches: 3. The V gene's germline CDR1 is SGHVS and CDR2 FQNEAQ. This CDR3 region has 14 residues.